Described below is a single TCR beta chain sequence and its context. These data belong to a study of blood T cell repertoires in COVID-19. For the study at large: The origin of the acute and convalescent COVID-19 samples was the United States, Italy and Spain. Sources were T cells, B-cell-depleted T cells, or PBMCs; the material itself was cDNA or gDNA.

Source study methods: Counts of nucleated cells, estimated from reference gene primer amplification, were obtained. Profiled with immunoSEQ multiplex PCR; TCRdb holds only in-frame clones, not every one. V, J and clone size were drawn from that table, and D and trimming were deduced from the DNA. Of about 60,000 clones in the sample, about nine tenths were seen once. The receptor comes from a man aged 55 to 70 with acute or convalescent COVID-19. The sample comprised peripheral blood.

The CDR3 loop reads CASSLLAGLNTGELFF. Here the CDR3 DNA reads TGCGCCAGCAGCCTACTAGCGGGGTTGAACACCGGGGAGCTGTTTTTT. The chain joins TRBV4-3 to TRBJ2-2; 10 nucleotides line up with TRBD2. Germline V CDR1 and CDR2: LGHNA, YSLEER. The CDR3 totals 16 residues. V was pared by 4 bases and J by 1 base, with 3 bases of the junction left unmatched.